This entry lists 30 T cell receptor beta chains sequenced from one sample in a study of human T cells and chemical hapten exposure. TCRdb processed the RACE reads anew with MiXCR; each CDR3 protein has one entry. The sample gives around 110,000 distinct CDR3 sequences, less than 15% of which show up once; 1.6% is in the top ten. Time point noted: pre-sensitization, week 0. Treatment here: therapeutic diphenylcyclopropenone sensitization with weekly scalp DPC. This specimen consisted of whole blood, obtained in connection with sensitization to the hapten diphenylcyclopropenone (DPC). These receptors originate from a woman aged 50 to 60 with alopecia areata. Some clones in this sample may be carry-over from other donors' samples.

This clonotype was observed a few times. In DNA, the CDR3 is TGTGCCAGCAGCCTCTTCCGGCTAGCGGCTTCCTACGAGCAGTACTTC. This translates into CASSLFRLAASYEQYF. The chain couples TRBV11-1 to TRBJ2-7; 7 nucleotides line up with TRBD2. This CDR3 is 16 amino acids long. Germline loops: CDR1 SGHAT, CDR2 FQDESV (reference sequence). V shed 5 bases, J shed 1 base, and the junction held 11 bases outside the gene matches.

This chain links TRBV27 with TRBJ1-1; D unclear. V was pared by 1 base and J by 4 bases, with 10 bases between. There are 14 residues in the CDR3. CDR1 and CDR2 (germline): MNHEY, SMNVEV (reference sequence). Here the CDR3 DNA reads TGTGCCAGCAGTTTATTGGCACAGTCCACTGAAGCTTTCTTT. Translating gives CASSLLAQSTEAFF.

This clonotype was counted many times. Written as DNA, the CDR3 is TGTGCCAGCAGCCAAGATCGAGGGGTCAATCAGCCCCAGCATTTT. The encoded protein is CASSQDRGVNQPQHF. The chain is built from TRBV4-2 and TRBJ1-5; tentative D call: TRBD1 (5 bases). The CDR3 sequence is 15 residues long. Trimming removed 0 bases at V and 3 bases at J, with 9 bases between. Germline loops: CDR1 LGHNA, CDR2 YNFKEQ.

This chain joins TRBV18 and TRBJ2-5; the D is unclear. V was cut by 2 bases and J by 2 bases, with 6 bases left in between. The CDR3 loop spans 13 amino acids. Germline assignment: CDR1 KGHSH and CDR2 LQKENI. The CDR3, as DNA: TGTGCCAGCTCACCAATCGAGCAAGAGACCCAGTACTTC. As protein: CASSPIEQETQYF.

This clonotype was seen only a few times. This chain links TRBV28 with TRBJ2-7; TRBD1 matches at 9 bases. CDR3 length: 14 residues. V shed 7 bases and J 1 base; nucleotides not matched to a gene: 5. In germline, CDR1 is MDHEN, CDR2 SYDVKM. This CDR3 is CASNPGTGSYEQYF. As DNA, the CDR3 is TGTGCCAGCAACCCAGGGACAGGGTCCTACGAGCAGTACTTC.

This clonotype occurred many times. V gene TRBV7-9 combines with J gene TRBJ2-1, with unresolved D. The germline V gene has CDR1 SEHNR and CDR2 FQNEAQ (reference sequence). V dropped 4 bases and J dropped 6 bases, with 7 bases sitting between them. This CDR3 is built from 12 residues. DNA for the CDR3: TGTGCCAGCAGCTCCAATGTCAATGAGCAGTTCTTC. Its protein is CASSSNVNEQFF.

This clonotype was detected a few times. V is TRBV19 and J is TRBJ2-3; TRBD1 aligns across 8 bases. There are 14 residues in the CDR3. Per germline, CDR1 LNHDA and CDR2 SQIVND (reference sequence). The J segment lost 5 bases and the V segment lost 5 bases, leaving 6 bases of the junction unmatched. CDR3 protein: CASSPQGAVDTQYF. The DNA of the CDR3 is TGTGCCAGTAGTCCGCAGGGGGCTGTAGATACGCAGTATTTT. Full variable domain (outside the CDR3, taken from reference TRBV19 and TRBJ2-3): DGGITQSPKYLFRKEGQNVTLSCEQNLNHDAMYWYRQDPGQGLRLIYYSQIVNDFQKGDIAEGYSVSREKKESFPLTVTSAQKNPTAFYLCASSPQGAVDTQYFGPGTRLTVL.

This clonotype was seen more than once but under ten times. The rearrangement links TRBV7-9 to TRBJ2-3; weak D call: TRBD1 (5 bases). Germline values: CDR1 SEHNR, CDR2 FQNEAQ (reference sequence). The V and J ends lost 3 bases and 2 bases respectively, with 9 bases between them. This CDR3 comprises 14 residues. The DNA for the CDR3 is TGTGCCAGCAGCTTTCGACAGACCACAGATACGCAGTATTTT. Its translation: CASSFRQTTDTQYF.

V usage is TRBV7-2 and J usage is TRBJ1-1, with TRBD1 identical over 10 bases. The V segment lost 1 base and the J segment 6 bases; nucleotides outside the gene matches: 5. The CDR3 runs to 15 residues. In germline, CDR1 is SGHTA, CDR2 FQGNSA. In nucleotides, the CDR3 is TGTGCCAGCAGCTTAGGGGGACAGGGGTGGGCTGAAGCTTTCTTT. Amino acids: CASSLGGQGWAEAFF.

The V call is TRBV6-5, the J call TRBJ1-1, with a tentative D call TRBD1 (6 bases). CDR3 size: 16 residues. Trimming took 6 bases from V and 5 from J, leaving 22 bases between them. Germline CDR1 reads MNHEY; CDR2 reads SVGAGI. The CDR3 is CASSLGVLGAETEAFF. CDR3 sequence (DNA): TGTGCCAGCAGCCTTGGGGTTTTGGGGGCAGAGACTGAAGCTTTCTTT.

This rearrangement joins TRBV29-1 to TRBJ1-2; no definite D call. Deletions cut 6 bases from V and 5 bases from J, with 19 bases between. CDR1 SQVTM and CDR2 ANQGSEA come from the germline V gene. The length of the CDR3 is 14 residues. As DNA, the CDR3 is TGCAGCGTCTCGGGCCGCGTTTTCAGATATGGCTACACCTTC. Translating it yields CSVSGRVFRYGYTF. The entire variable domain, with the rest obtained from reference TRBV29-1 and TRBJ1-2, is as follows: SAVISQKPSRDICQRGTSLTIQCQVDSQVTMMFWYRQQPGQSLTLIATANQGSEATYESGFVIDKFPISRPNLTFSTLTVSNMSPEDSSIYLCSVSGRVFRYGYTFGSGTRLTVV.

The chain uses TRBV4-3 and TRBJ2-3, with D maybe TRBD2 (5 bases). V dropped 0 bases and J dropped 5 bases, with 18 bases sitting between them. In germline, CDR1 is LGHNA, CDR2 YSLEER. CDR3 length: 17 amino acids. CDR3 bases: TGCGCCAGCAGCCAAGAAGCCGATCTATGGGAGCGAGATACGCAGTATTTT. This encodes CASSQEADLWERDTQYF.

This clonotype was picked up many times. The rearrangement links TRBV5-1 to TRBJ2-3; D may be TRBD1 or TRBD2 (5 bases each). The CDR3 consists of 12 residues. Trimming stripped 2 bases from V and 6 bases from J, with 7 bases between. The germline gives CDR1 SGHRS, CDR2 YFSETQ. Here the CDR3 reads CASSLEGDTQYF. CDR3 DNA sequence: TGCGCCAGCAGCTTAGAGGGGGATACGCAGTATTTT.

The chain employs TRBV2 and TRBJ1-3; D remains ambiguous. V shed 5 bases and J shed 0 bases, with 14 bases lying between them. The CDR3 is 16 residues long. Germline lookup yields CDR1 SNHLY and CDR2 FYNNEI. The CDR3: CASSFERGSSGNTIYF. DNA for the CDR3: TGTGCCAGCAGTTTCGAAAGAGGGTCCTCTGGAAACACCATATATTTT. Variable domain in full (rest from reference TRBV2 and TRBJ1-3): EPEVTQTPSHQVTQMGQEVILRCVPISNHLYFYWYRQILGQKVEFLVSFYNNEISEKSEIFDDQFSVERPDGSNFTLKIRSTKLEDSAMYFCASSFERGSSGNTIYFGEGSWLTVV.

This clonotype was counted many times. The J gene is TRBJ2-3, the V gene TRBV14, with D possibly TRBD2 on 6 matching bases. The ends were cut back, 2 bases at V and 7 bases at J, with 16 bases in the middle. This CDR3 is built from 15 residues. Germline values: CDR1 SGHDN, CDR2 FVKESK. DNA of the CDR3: TGTGCCAGCAGCCAAAGTCGCGGAGGGGCGAATACGCAGTATTTT. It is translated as CASSQSRGGANTQYF. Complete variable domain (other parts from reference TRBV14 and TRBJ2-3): EAGVTQFPSHSVIEKGQTVTLRCDPISGHDNLYWYRRVMGKEIKFLLHFVKESKQDESGMPNNRFLAERTGGTYSTLKVQPAELEDSGVYFCASSQSRGGANTQYFGPGTRLTVL.

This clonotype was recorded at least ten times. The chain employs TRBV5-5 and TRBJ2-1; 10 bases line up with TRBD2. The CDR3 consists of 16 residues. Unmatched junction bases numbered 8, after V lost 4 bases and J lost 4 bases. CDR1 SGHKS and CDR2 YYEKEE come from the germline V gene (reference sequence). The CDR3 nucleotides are TGTGCCAGCAGCCCGGGAGCGGGGGGGCTATACAATGAGCAGTTCTTC. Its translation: CASSPGAGGLYNEQFF.

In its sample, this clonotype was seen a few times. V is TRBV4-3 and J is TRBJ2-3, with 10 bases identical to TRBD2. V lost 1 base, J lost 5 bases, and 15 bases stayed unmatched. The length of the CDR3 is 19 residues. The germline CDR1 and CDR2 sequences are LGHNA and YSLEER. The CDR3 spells CASSQALLHSGGPGDTQYF. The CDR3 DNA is TGCGCCAGCAGCCAAGCACTCCTTCATAGCGGGGGGCCTGGAGATACGCAGTATTTT.

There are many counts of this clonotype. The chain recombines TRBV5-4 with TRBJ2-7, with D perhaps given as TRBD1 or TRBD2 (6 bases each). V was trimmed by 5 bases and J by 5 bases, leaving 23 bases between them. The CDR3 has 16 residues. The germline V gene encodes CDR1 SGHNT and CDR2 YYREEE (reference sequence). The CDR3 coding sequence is TGTGCCAGCAGTTCCGGGGGAACAGGGACCGGCCACGAGCAGTACTTC. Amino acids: CASSSGGTGTGHEQYF.

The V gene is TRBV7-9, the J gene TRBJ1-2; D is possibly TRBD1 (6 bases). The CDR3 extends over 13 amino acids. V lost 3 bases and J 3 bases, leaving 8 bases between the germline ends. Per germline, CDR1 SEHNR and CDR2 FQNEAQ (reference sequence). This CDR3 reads CASSLGQDYGYTF. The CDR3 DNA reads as TGTGCCAGCAGCTTGGGACAAGACTATGGCTACACCTTC. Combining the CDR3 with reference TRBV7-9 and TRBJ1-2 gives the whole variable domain DTGVSQNPRHKITKRGQNVTFRCDPISEHNRLYWYRQTLGQGPEFLTYFQNEAQLEKSRLLSDRFSAERPKGSFSTLEIQRTEQGDSAMYLCASSLGQDYGYTFGSGTRLTVV.

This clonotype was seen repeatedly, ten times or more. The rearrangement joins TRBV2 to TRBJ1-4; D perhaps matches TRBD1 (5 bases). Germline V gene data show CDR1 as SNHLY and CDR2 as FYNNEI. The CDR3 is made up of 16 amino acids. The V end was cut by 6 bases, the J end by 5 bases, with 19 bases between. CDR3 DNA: TGTGCCAGCAGCGGGATTCCGGGACGGACGAATGAAAAACTGTTTTTT. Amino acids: CASSGIPGRTNEKLFF.

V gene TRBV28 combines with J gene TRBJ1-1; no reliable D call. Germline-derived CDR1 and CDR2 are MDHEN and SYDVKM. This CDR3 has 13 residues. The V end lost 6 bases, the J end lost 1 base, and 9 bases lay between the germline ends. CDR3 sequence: CASRVEANTEAFF. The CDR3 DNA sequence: TGTGCCAGCAGGGTAGAGGCGAACACTGAAGCTTTCTTT.

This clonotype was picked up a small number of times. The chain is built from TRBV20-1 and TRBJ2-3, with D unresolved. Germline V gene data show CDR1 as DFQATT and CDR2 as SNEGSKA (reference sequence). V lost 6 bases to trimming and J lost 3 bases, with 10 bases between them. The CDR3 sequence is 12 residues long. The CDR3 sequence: CSAKTQTDTQYF. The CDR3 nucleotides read TGCAGTGCCAAGACCCAAACAGATACGCAGTATTTT.

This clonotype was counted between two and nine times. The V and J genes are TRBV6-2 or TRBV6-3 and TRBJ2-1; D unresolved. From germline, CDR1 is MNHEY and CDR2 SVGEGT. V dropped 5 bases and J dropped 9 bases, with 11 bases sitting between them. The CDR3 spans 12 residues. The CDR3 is CASSSSAREQFF. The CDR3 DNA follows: TGTGCCAGCAGTAGCTCGGCGCGTGAGCAGTTCTTC.

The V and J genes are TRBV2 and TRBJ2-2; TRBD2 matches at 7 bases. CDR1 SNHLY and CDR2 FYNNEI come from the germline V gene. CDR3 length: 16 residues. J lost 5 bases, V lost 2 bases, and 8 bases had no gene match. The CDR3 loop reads CASSEQGSGITGELFF. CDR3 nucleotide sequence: TGTGCCAGCAGTGAACAGGGAAGCGGGATTACCGGGGAGCTGTTTTTT.

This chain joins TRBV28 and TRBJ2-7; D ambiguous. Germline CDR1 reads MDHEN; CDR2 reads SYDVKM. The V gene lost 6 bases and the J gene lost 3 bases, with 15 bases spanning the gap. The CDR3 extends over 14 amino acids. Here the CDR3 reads CASSLLSPDYEQYF. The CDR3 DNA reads TGTGCCAGCAGCCTCCTTAGCCCCGACTACGAGCAGTACTTC.

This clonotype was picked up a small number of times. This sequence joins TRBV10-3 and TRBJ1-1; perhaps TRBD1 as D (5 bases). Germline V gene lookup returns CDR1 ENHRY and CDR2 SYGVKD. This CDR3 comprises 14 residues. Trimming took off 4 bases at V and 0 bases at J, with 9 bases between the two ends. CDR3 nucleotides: TGTGCCATCAGTGGGGGACCCTTGAACACTGAAGCTTTCTTT. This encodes CAISGGPLNTEAFF.

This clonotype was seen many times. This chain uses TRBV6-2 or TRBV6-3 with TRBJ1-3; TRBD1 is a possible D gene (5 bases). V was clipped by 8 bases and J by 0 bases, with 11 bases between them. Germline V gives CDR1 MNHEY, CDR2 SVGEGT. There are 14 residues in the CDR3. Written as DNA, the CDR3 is TGTGCCAGCTCCGCAGGACACTCTGGAAACACCATATATTTT. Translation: CASSAGHSGNTIYF.

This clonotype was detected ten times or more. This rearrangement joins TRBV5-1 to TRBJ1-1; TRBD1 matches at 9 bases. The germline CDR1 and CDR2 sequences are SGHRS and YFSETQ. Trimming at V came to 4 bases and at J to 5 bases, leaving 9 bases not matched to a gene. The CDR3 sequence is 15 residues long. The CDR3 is CASSPVGQGDTEAFF. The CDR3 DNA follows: TGCGCCAGCAGCCCCGTGGGACAGGGTGATACTGAAGCTTTCTTT.

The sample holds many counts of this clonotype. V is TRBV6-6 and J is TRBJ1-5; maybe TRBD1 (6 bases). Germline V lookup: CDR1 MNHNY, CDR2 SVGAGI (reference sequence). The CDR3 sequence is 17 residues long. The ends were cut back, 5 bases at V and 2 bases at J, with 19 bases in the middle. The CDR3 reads CASSPITQTGGNQPQHF. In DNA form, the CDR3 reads TGTGCCAGCAGTCCCATAACCCAGACAGGAGGCAATCAGCCCCAGCATTTT.

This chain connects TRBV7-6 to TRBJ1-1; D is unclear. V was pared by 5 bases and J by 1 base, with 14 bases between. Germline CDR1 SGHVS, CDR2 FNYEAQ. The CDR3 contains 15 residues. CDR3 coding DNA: TGTGCCAGCAGCCGCCTGTCACTCGGGAACACTGAAGCTTTCTTT. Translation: CASSRLSLGNTEAFF.